A single sample is the source of the 15 T cell receptor beta chains below, sequenced in a study of blood T cells in healthy people across ages. Sample-barcoded 5' priming and a J-beta primer mix drove a second PCR of 7 to 11 cycles. Each CDR3 protein is one row after TCRdb ran MiXCR on the 5' RACE reads. The sample consists of around 1.5 million distinct CDR3 sequences, approximately 59% of them appearing once. The source material was blood. These receptors came from a man aged 18 to 30 in good health.

The rearrangement uses TRBV29-1 and TRBJ2-3; D is perhaps TRBD2 (6 bases). In germline, CDR1 is SQVTM, CDR2 ANQGSEA. The CDR3 consists of 14 residues. Trimming stripped 1 base from V and 0 bases from J, with 8 bases between. CDR3 loop: CSVEVTSSTDTQYF. The CDR3 DNA reads TGCAGCGTTGAAGTTACTAGCAGCACAGATACGCAGTATTTT.

The chain couples TRBV10-3 to TRBJ1-1; D perhaps matches TRBD1 (5 bases). Trimming shortened V by 0 bases and J by 0 bases, and 8 bases separated the two germline ends. CDR3 length equals 15 residues. Germline CDR1 and CDR2: ENHRY and SYGVKD. CDR3 bases: TGTGCCATCAGTGAGTCCACAGGTTTGAACACTGAAGCTTTCTTT. As protein: CAISESTGLNTEAFF.

The chain couples TRBV20-1 to TRBJ1-1, with D unresolved. The CDR3 loop spans 13 amino acids. Germline CDR1 and CDR2: DFQATT and SNEGSKA (reference sequence). V was shortened by 1 base and J by 7 bases, with 13 bases between the two germline ends. This CDR3 is CSARGYRGFEAFF. In nucleotides, the CDR3 is TGCAGTGCTAGAGGTTACCGAGGTTTTGAAGCTTTCTTT.

The sample holds a few counts of this clonotype. The chain joins TRBV4-1 to TRBJ2-7; no clear D. Trimming took off 5 bases at V and 6 bases at J, with 14 bases between the two ends. This CDR3 has 13 residues. Germline V gives CDR1 MGHRA, CDR2 YSYEKL. DNA of the CDR3: TGCGCCAGCAGCTTATACAGAGGCGGCGAGCAGTACTTC. As protein: CASSLYRGGEQYF.

This clonotype was seen once. A read error may produce the germline difference seen at one junction end. The gene calls are TRBV7-9 and TRBJ2-1, with D maybe TRBD1 (6 bases). Per the germline V gene, CDR1 is SEHNR and CDR2 is FQNEAQ (reference sequence). The CDR3 is made up of 16 amino acids. CDR3 residues: CASSFPTVGAYSEQFF. In DNA, the CDR3 is TGTGCCAGCAGCTTTCCGACAGTGGGGGCCTACAGTGAGCAGTTCTTC.

This clonotype was observed a few times. The V call is TRBV6-2 or TRBV6-3, the J call TRBJ2-7, with 7 bases identical to TRBD1. Germline assignment: CDR1 MNHEY and CDR2 SVGEGT. The CDR3 sequence is 15 residues long. V was pared by 6 bases and J by 2 bases, with 10 bases of the junction left unmatched. CDR3 residues: CASSLNRQGTYEQYF. The CDR3 nucleotides are TGTGCCAGCAGCTTAAATCGACAGGGCACCTACGAGCAGTACTTC.

This chain joins TRBV20-1 and TRBJ2-1, with TRBD2 matching 12 bases. J was trimmed by 7 bases and V by 4 bases; bases with no gene match: 8. CDR1 is DFQATT and CDR2 is SNEGSKA in the germline V gene (reference sequence). The CDR3 is 15 amino acids. The CDR3 is CSAKLAGGMVNEQFF. CDR3 DNA: TGCAGTGCTAAGCTAGCGGGGGGGATGGTAAATGAGCAGTTCTTC.

V and J are TRBV13 and TRBJ2-5; D might be TRBD1 (5 bases). From germline, CDR1 is PRHDT and CDR2 FYEKMQ (reference sequence). The V end was cut by 4 bases, the J end by 11 bases, with 26 bases between. CDR3 length: 16 amino acids. This CDR3 is CASSSSTAYSYNEQYF. As DNA, the CDR3 is TGTGCCAGCAGCTCCTCGACAGCCTACTCCTACAATGAGCAGTACTTC.

This clonotype has only one observation. Its ends do not fully match the called genes, so a read error is possible. V and J are TRBV5-1 and TRBJ2-5, with TRBD2 as a possible D gene (5 bases). Germline loops: CDR1 SGHRS, CDR2 YFSETQ. This CDR3 region has 13 residues. The CDR3 sequence: CASGLVTRETQYF. CDR3 nucleotides: TGCGCCAGCGGCTTGGTAACTAGAGAGACCCAGTACTTC.

J is TRBJ2-1 and V is TRBV4-1; D is ambiguous. V lost 1 base and J 0 bases, leaving 31 bases between the germline ends. Germline values: CDR1 MGHRA, CDR2 YSYEKL. This CDR3 is built from 23 residues. This chain's CDR3 is CASSQGGFARGFPIVPSYNEQFF. In DNA, the CDR3 is TGCGCCAGCAGCCAAGGGGGTTTCGCTCGCGGATTCCCGATCGTTCCCTCCTACAATGAGCAGTTCTTC.

This clonotype was detected a few times. The V call is TRBV12-3 or TRBV12-4, the J call TRBJ1-1, with D perhaps matching TRBD1 (6 bases). V was clipped by 6 bases and J by 2 bases, with 13 bases between them. The length of the CDR3 is 14 residues. CDR3 nucleotide sequence: TGTGCCAGCAGGCCTAGGGGGGGAAACACTGAAGCTTTCTTT. Its translation: CASRPRGGNTEAFF.

The V call is TRBV29-1, the J call TRBJ1-2; D gene ambiguous. V was cut by 6 bases and J by 5 bases, with 16 bases left in between. CDR1 is SQVTM, CDR2 ANQGSEA, per germline. The CDR3 consists of 13 residues. In DNA form, the CDR3 reads TGCAGCGTCTGGGTCGGGGAGGGATATGGCTACACCTTC. Protein product: CSVWVGEGYGYTF.

The rearrangement links TRBV13 to TRBJ1-1; the D gene is possibly TRBD1 (5 bases). Germline CDR1 and CDR2: PRHDT and FYEKMQ (reference sequence). There are 16 residues in the CDR3. Trimming left V 3 bases short and J 4 bases short, with 18 bases between. CDR3 region: CASSFSRLKGSTEAFF. CDR3 coding DNA: TGTGCCAGCAGCTTTTCCCGTCTAAAGGGGTCCACTGAAGCTTTCTTT.

The chain couples TRBV27 to TRBJ2-1; D is uncertain. The CDR3 loop spans 14 amino acids. The germline CDR1 and CDR2 sequences are MNHEY and SMNVEV (reference sequence). Trimming shortened V by 3 bases and J by 0 bases, and 6 bases separated the two germline ends. The CDR3 loop reads CASSFGVSYNEQFF. The DNA of the CDR3 is TGTGCCAGCAGTTTTGGGGTCTCCTACAATGAGCAGTTCTTC.

V and J are TRBV4-3 and TRBJ2-5, with no clear D. V shed 4 bases and J shed 10 bases, with 10 bases lying between them. The CDR3 has 11 residues. The germline V gene encodes CDR1 LGHNA and CDR2 YSLEER. This CDR3 reads CASSPRSDQYF. DNA of the CDR3: TGCGCCAGCAGCCCCCGAAGTGACCAGTACTTC.